This T cell receptor (beta chain) was observed in a study of CD8 T cells in ankylosing spondylitis (dated by TCRdb to about 2017). Background on the whole study: The study profiled T cell receptor beta repertoires in healthy donors and ankylosing spondylitis patients to find disease-linked TCR variants. The full study cohort was made up of 25 ankylosing spondylitis patients and some 100 healthy donors. Peripheral blood was sampled, and synovial fluid was additionally collected from ankylosing spondylitis patients. Study-wide conclusions, independent of this receptor: The disease-linked clones were reported to be significantly enriched in matched synovial fluid samples from ankylosing spondylitis patients. Some motif variants were previously reported in synovial fluid and blood of reactive arthritis patients, suggesting common disease-initiation mechanisms. In peripheral blood, the disease-linked clones were found at relatively low frequencies and had a CD8+ phenotype. Blood from ankylosing spondylitis patients appeared to be characterized by a TCR beta motif composed of 7 to 9 highly homologous amino acid variants.

From V the trimming removes 3 bases and from J it removes 6 bases, while the gene matches leave 10 bases of the junction unaccounted for. The CDR3, cysteine through phenylalanine, is 14 amino acids long. This entry keeps only the CDR3 DNA: 42 bases, framed from base 1. The germline V gene (reference sequence) sets CDR1 to DFQATT and CDR2 to SNEGSKA. These reads were obtained on an Illumina HiSeq 2500. Quantitative 5'-RACE with molecular barcodes was used to prepare TCR beta libraries. In the source study's methods: A new computational method, built on a probabilistic model of VDJ rearrangement, was used to identify disease-linked TCR variants. TCRdb redid the processing of the public reads, applying fastp at Q25 and MiXCR, and retained in-frame beta chains. Every entry covers one CDR3 protein and lists the most common genes and DNA from its rows. Clone size and V and J calls follow TCRdb, not the original study. In all, the sample holds some 220,000 distinct CDR3 sequences, and 10% of those were seen once. About 3% of the sample is held by the ten biggest clonotypes.

At least ten counts were recorded for this clonotype. This clone's antigen is unknown. No qualities accompany the bases; no much larger clone lies one base away. Material for sequencing was blood, either unsorted or a sorted T cell fraction (not recorded which). The receptor was isolated from a male donor with ankylosing spondylitis or in good health (not recorded which). The chain was built from TRBV20-1 and TRBJ1-1; the junction holds 7 bases that match TRBD1. The nucleotides are TGCAGTGCTAGGAAAAAATTAGGGGGCGCTGAAGCTTTCTTT. This is translated as CSARKKLGGAEAFF.